A selection of T cell receptor beta chains follows, all from one sample in a study of T cell responses to AZD1222 COVID-19 vaccine. Sequencing was performed with immunoSEQ multiplex PCR; in TCRdb, only in-frame clones are kept and a portion is missing. The sample holds 110,000 to 150,000 clones, about 92% seen once. Sequenced here: peripheral blood, sampled on day 0 of AZD1222 vaccination. All receptors come from an adult in good health. The CDR3 runs from the conserved cysteine through the conserved F or W. The order of the fields is V gene, clone size, D gene, J gene, CDR3 protein, CDR3 DNA. D genes are given only for firm matches. Where a row states a size, it is once, few, many or the class of an expanded clone; other rows omit it.

V gene: TRBV5-4
clone size: NA
D gene: NA
J gene: TRBJ2-3
CDR3 protein: CASSLKQGTDTQYF
CDR3 DNA: TGTGCCAGCAGCTTAAAACAGGGCACAGATACGCAGTATTTT

V gene: TRBV7-8
clone size: NA
D gene: TRBD1
J gene: TRBJ1-1
CDR3 protein: CASSSRRDRGTEAFF
CDR3 DNA: TGTGCCAGCAGCTCAAGGCGGGACAGGGGCACTGAAGCTTTCTTT

V gene: TRBV6-5
clone size: NA
D gene: NA
J gene: TRBJ1-4
CDR3 protein: CASSYSPTNEKLFF
CDR3 DNA: TGTGCCAGCAGTTATAGTCCAACTAATGAAAAACTGTTTTTT

V gene: TRBV27
clone size: NA
D gene: NA
J gene: TRBJ1-1
CDR3 protein: CASGWTGTEAFF
CDR3 DNA: TGTGCCAGCGGCTGGACGGGGACTGAAGCTTTCTTT

V gene: TRBV2
clone size: NA
D gene: NA
J gene: TRBJ2-4
CDR3 protein: CASRKGGDKNIQYF
CDR3 DNA: TGTGCCAGCAGAAAGGGGGGAGACAAAAACATTCAGTACTTC

V gene: TRBV2
clone size: once
D gene: TRBD1
J gene: TRBJ2-2
CDR3 protein: CASSVRDRVLSWFGYAELFF
CDR3 DNA: TGTGCCAGCAGCGTCCGGGACAGGGTCTTATCATGGTTCGGATACGCGGAGCTGTTTTTT

V gene: TRBV5-1
clone size: once
D gene: NA
J gene: TRBJ1-1
CDR3 protein: CASSRHIGGTEAFF
CDR3 DNA: TGCGCCAGCAGCCGTCACATCGGAGGCACTGAAGCTTTCTTT

V gene: TRBV27
clone size: NA
D gene: TRBD1
J gene: TRBJ1-2
CDR3 protein: CASSSTGWNYGYTF
CDR3 DNA: TGTGCCAGCAGTTCGACAGGGTGGAACTATGGCTACACCTTC

V gene: TRBV5-1
clone size: NA
D gene: NA
J gene: TRBJ1-1
CDR3 protein: CASSSRPGRTEAFF
CDR3 DNA: TGCGCCAGCAGCTCCCGACCGGGACGAACTGAAGCTTTCTTT

V gene: TRBV13
clone size: NA
D gene: TRBD1
J gene: TRBJ1-1
CDR3 protein: CASVDRGYTEAFF
CDR3 DNA: TGTGCCAGCGTCGACAGGGGGTACACTGAAGCTTTCTTT

V gene: TRBV10-3
clone size: NA
D gene: NA
J gene: TRBJ1-2
CDR3 protein: CAISGLGPFSSSNYGYTF
CDR3 DNA: TGTGCCATCAGTGGTTTGGGGCCGTTTTCCAGTTCGAACTATGGCTACACCTTC

V gene: TRBV18
clone size: NA
D gene: TRBD1
J gene: TRBJ2-5
CDR3 protein: CASSPYRDRGQETQYF
CDR3 DNA: TGTGCCAGCTCACCTTACCGGGACAGGGGCCAAGAGACCCAGTACTTC

V gene: TRBV29-1
clone size: NA
D gene: NA
J gene: TRBJ2-7
CDR3 protein: CSVARGGNEQYF
CDR3 DNA: TGCAGCGTGGCACGTGGGGGGAACGAGCAGTACTTC

V gene: TRBV18
clone size: NA
D gene: NA
J gene: TRBJ2-7
CDR3 protein: CASSPQVRTYEQYF
CDR3 DNA: TGTGCCAGCTCACCACAGGTCAGGACCTACGAGCAGTACTTC

V gene: TRBV5-1
clone size: NA
D gene: NA
J gene: TRBJ1-1
CDR3 protein: CASSFGGNTEAFF
CDR3 DNA: TGCGCCAGCAGCTTCGGGGGCAACACTGAAGCTTTCTTT

V gene: TRBV5-1
clone size: NA
D gene: NA
J gene: TRBJ1-5
CDR3 protein: CASSLEGGNQPQHF
CDR3 DNA: TGCGCCAGCAGCTTGGAGGGTGGGAATCAGCCCCAGCATTTT

V gene: TRBV6-5
clone size: NA
D gene: NA
J gene: TRBJ1-5
CDR3 protein: CASSYSGRDQPQHF
CDR3 DNA: TGTGCCAGCAGTTACTCGGGAAGGGATCAGCCCCAGCATTTT

V gene: TRBV7-9
clone size: few
D gene: TRBD1
J gene: TRBJ1-1
CDR3 protein: CASSLLGDRGPTNTEAFF
CDR3 DNA: TGTGCCAGCAGCTTATTGGGAGACAGGGGCCCGACGAACACTGAAGCTTTCTTT

V gene: TRBV29-1
clone size: NA
D gene: NA
J gene: TRBJ2-5
CDR3 protein: CSVVEETQYF
CDR3 DNA: TGCAGCGTTGTTGAGGAGACCCAGTACTTC

V gene: TRBV2
clone size: NA
D gene: TRBD1
J gene: TRBJ1-6
CDR3 protein: CASSRIGTGSYLLHF
CDR3 DNA: TGTGCCAGCAGTAGGATAGGGACAGGGTCTTATCTCCTCCACTTT

V gene: TRBV13
clone size: NA
D gene: NA
J gene: TRBJ1-2
CDR3 protein: CASSLGSDGYYGYTF
CDR3 DNA: TGTGCCAGCAGCTTAGGTTCGGACGGATACTATGGCTACACCTTC

V gene: TRBV7-6
clone size: NA
D gene: NA
J gene: TRBJ2-2
CDR3 protein: CASSSDSTGELFF
CDR3 DNA: TGTGCCAGCAGCTCGGACAGCACCGGGGAGCTGTTTTTT

V gene: TRBV19
clone size: once
D gene: NA
J gene: TRBJ1-1
CDR3 protein: CASSIGDGFSPEAFF
CDR3 DNA: TGTGCCAGTAGTATAGGCGACGGCTTTTCGCCTGAAGCTTTCTTT

V gene: TRBV7-3
clone size: NA
D gene: NA
J gene: TRBJ2-5
CDR3 protein: CASSLTVKETQYF
CDR3 DNA: TGTGCCAGCAGCTTAACTGTGAAAGAGACCCAGTACTTC

V gene: TRBV19
clone size: NA
D gene: NA
J gene: TRBJ1-2
CDR3 protein: CAASPGLNYGYTF
CDR3 DNA: TGTGCCGCCTCTCCAGGGCTGAACTATGGCTACACCTTC

V gene: TRBV30
clone size: NA
D gene: NA
J gene: TRBJ1-2
CDR3 protein: CAWRQTDWYSSPNYGYTF
CDR3 DNA: TGTGCCTGGAGGCAGACGGACTGGTATTCTTCCCCCAACTATGGCTACACCTTC

V gene: TRBV19
clone size: few
D gene: NA
J gene: TRBJ1-1
CDR3 protein: CASSFGPRGAFF
CDR3 DNA: TGTGCCAGTAGTTTTGGACCGCGGGGAGCTTTCTTT

V gene: TRBV19
clone size: NA
D gene: NA
J gene: TRBJ2-6
CDR3 protein: CASSISGSGANVLTF
CDR3 DNA: TGTGCCAGTAGTATTTCGGGCTCTGGGGCCAACGTCCTGACTTTC

V gene: TRBV29-1
clone size: NA
D gene: NA
J gene: TRBJ1-1
CDR3 protein: CSGGNPGGVNTEAFF
CDR3 DNA: TGCAGCGGAGGGAACCCGGGAGGGGTTAACACTGAAGCTTTCTTT

V gene: TRBV5-5
clone size: NA
D gene: NA
J gene: TRBJ2-5
CDR3 protein: CASSSPGPQETQYF
CDR3 DNA: TGTGCCAGCAGCTCGCCGGGACCGCAAGAGACCCAGTACTTC

V gene: TRBV7-9
clone size: NA
D gene: NA
J gene: TRBJ1-1
CDR3 protein: CASSLMEVTEAFF
CDR3 DNA: TGTGCCAGCAGCTTGATGGAAGTCACTGAAGCTTTCTTT

V gene: TRBV7-8
clone size: NA
D gene: NA
J gene: TRBJ1-4
CDR3 protein: CASSLSGGASEKLFF
CDR3 DNA: TGTGCCAGCAGCTTAAGTGGGGGGGCTAGTGAAAAACTGTTTTTT

V gene: TRBV5-5
clone size: NA
D gene: TRBD1
J gene: TRBJ1-1
CDR3 protein: CASSLGGTAIFTEAFF
CDR3 DNA: TGTGCCAGCAGCTTGGGTGGGACAGCGATCTTCACTGAAGCTTTCTTT

V gene: TRBV28
clone size: NA
D gene: TRBD1
J gene: TRBJ2-7
CDR3 protein: CASSPGQGYEQYF
CDR3 DNA: TGTGCCAGCAGTCCGGGACAGGGCTACGAGCAGTACTTC

V gene: TRBV19
clone size: NA
D gene: NA
J gene: TRBJ2-7
CDR3 protein: CASSFPGASHEQYF
CDR3 DNA: TGTGCCAGTAGTTTCCCGGGGGCCAGTCACGAGCAGTACTTC

V gene: TRBV4-2
clone size: NA
D gene: TRBD2
J gene: TRBJ2-3
CDR3 protein: CASSQDRGGGADTQYF
CDR3 DNA: TGTGCCAGCAGCCAAGATAGGGGCGGGGGGGCAGATACGCAGTATTTT

V gene: TRBV19
clone size: NA
D gene: NA
J gene: TRBJ1-2
CDR3 protein: CASSIGGRGGYTF
CDR3 DNA: TGTGCCAGTAGTATAGGAGGCAGGGGCGGCTACACCTTC

V gene: TRBV5-6
clone size: once
D gene: NA
J gene: TRBJ2-7
CDR3 protein: CASSLGGHYEQYF
CDR3 DNA: TGTGCCAGCAGCTTGGGTGGTCACTACGAGCAGTACTTC

V gene: TRBV24-1
clone size: NA
D gene: TRBD1
J gene: TRBJ2-3
CDR3 protein: CATSDQGGDTDTQYF
CDR3 DNA: TGTGCCACCAGTGACCAAGGGGGCGACACAGATACGCAGTATTTT

V gene: TRBV9
clone size: NA
D gene: TRBD1
J gene: TRBJ2-2
CDR3 protein: CASSQDRGGGELFF
CDR3 DNA: TGTGCCAGCAGCCAAGACAGGGGAGGCGGGGAGCTGTTTTTT

V gene: TRBV19
clone size: NA
D gene: NA
J gene: TRBJ1-1
CDR3 protein: CASSMSGTMNTEAFF
CDR3 DNA: TGTGCCAGTAGTATGAGCGGTACAATGAACACTGAAGCTTTCTTT

V gene: TRBV9
clone size: NA
D gene: NA
J gene: TRBJ1-2
CDR3 protein: CASSVAQGFGGYTF
CDR3 DNA: TGTGCCAGCAGCGTAGCTCAAGGGTTCGGAGGCTACACCTTC

V gene: TRBV7-8
clone size: NA
D gene: NA
J gene: TRBJ1-2
CDR3 protein: CASSLGEIGYGYTF
CDR3 DNA: TGTGCCAGCAGCTTAGGGGAAATTGGGTATGGCTACACCTTC

V gene: TRBV4-1
clone size: NA
D gene: TRBD1
J gene: TRBJ1-5
CDR3 protein: CASSPWGQGNQPQHF
CDR3 DNA: TGCGCCAGCAGCCCTTGGGGACAGGGCAATCAGCCCCAGCATTTT

V gene: TRBV4-1
clone size: NA
D gene: NA
J gene: TRBJ1-6
CDR3 protein: CASSQDKGSGSPLHF
CDR3 DNA: TGCGCCAGCAGCCAAGATAAGGGAAGCGGCTCACCCCTCCACTTT

V gene: TRBV3-1/TRBV3-2
clone size: NA
D gene: TRBD1
J gene: TRBJ1-1
CDR3 protein: CASSHTGQLNTEAFF
CDR3 DNA: TGTGCCAGCAGCCATACGGGACAGCTGAACACTGAAGCTTTCTTT

V gene: TRBV4-1
clone size: few
D gene: TRBD1
J gene: TRBJ1-2
CDR3 protein: CASSQGQGWVGYTF
CDR3 DNA: TGCGCCAGCAGCCAAGGACAGGGGTGGGTAGGCTACACCTTC

V gene: TRBV19
clone size: NA
D gene: NA
J gene: TRBJ2-1
CDR3 protein: CASSIHSTYNEQFF
CDR3 DNA: TGTGCCAGTAGTATACACTCGACCTACAATGAGCAGTTCTTC

V gene: TRBV28
clone size: few
D gene: NA
J gene: TRBJ1-5
CDR3 protein: CASSSHEVNQPQHF
CDR3 DNA: TGTGCCAGCAGTTCCCATGAGGTCAATCAGCCCCAGCATTTT

V gene: TRBV15
clone size: NA
D gene: NA
J gene: TRBJ1-5
CDR3 protein: CATSSPDLMTWPQHF
CDR3 DNA: TGTGCCACCAGCAGCCCGGACCTTATGACTTGGCCCCAGCATTTT

V gene: TRBV19
clone size: NA
D gene: TRBD1
J gene: TRBJ2-7
CDR3 protein: CASSLVLSWRTGSSYEQYF
CDR3 DNA: TGTGCCAGTAGTTTGGTTTTGAGTTGGAGGACAGGAAGCTCCTACGAGCAGTACTTC

V gene: TRBV12-3/TRBV12-4
clone size: NA
D gene: TRBD1
J gene: TRBJ1-1
CDR3 protein: CASQRGQNTEAFF
CDR3 DNA: TGTGCCAGCCAGAGGGGGCAGAACACTGAAGCTTTCTTT

V gene: TRBV10-3
clone size: NA
D gene: TRBD1
J gene: TRBJ1-5
CDR3 protein: CAIGRDRDQPQHF
CDR3 DNA: TGTGCCATCGGTAGGGACAGGGATCAGCCCCAGCATTTT

V gene: TRBV18
clone size: NA
D gene: NA
J gene: TRBJ2-1
CDR3 protein: CASSPSLAEQFF
CDR3 DNA: TGTGCCAGCTCCCCATCTCTAGCGGAGCAGTTCTTC

V gene: TRBV19
clone size: NA
D gene: TRBD2
J gene: TRBJ2-1
CDR3 protein: CASSIGSGGLGNEQFF
CDR3 DNA: TGTGCCAGTAGTATAGGGTCGGGGGGTCTTGGGAATGAGCAGTTCTTC